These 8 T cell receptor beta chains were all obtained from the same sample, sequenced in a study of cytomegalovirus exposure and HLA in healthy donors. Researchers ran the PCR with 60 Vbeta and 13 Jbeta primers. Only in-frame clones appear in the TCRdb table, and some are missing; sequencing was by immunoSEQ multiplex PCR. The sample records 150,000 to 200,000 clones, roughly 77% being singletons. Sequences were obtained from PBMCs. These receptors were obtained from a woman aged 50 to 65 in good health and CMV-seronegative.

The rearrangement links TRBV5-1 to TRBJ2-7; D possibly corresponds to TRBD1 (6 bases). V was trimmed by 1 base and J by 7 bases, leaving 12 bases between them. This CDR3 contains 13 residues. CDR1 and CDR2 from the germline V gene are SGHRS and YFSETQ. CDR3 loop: CASSLIGGGEQYF. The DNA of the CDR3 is TGCGCCAGCAGCTTGATTGGGGGCGGTGAGCAGTACTTC.

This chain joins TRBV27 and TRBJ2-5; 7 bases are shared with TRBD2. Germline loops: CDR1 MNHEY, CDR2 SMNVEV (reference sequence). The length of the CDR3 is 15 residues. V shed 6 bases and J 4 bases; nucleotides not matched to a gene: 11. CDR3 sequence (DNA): TGTGCCAGCAGCCTCCGGCGGGAGTGGGGAGAGACCCAGTACTTC. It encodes CASSLRREWGETQYF.

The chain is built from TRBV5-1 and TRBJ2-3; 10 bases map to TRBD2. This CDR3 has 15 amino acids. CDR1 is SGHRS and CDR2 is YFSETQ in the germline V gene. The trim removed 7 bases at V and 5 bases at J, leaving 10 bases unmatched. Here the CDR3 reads CASHRTSGALDTQYF. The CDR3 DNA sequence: TGCGCCAGCCATAGAACTAGCGGGGCCCTAGATACGCAGTATTTT.

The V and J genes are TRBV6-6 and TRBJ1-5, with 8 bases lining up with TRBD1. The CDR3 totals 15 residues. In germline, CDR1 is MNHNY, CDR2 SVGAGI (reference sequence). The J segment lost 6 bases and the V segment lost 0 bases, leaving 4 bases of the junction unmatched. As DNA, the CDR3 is TGTGCCAGCAGTTACTCGGGACAGGTGGGTCAGCCCCAGCATTTT. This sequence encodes CASSYSGQVGQPQHF.

The DNA for the CDR3 is TGCAGCGTTGCCAGCGGAAGTAATGAGCAGTTCTTC. It is translated as CSVASGSNEQFF. J is TRBJ2-1 and V is TRBV29-1, with D perhaps matching TRBD2 (5 bases). Trimming removed 4 bases at V and 7 bases at J, with 11 bases between. The CDR3 has 12 amino acids. Germline V lookup: CDR1 SQVTM, CDR2 ANQGSEA.

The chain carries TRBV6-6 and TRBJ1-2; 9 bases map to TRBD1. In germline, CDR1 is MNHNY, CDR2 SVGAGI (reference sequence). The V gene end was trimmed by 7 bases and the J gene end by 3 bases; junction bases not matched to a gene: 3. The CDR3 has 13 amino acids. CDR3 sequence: CASKRTGDYGYTF. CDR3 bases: TGTGCCAGCAAGAGGACAGGGGACTATGGCTACACCTTC.

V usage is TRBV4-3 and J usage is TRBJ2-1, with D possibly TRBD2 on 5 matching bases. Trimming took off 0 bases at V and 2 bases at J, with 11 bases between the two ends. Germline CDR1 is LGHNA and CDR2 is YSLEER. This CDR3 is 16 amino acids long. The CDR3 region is CASSQDGSGAYNEQFF. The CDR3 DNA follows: TGCGCCAGCAGCCAAGATGGGAGCGGTGCCTACAATGAGCAGTTCTTC.

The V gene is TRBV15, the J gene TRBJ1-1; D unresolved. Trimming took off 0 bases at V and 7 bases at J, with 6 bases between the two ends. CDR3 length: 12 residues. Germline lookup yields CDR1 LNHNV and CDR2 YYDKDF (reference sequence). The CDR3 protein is CATSRDRSEAFF. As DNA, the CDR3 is TGTGCCACCAGCAGAGATAGGAGTGAAGCTTTCTTT.